The 29 T cell receptor beta chains reported below all come from one sample, sequenced in a study of early T cells in non-severe SARS-CoV-2 infection. One entry per CDR3 protein, called by TCRdb with MiXCR from the 5' RACE reads. The sample includes over 50,000 distinct CDR3 sequences, 8% to 10% of them seen just once. Specimen: whole blood. The receptors derive from an adult who was a healthcare worker with PCR-confirmed SARS-CoV-2 infection or an uninfected control (not recorded which).

In this sample, this clonotype turned up many times. This rearrangement joins TRBV6-5 to TRBJ1-2; D is uncertain. Germline V CDR1 and CDR2: MNHEY, SVGAGI. CDR3 length equals 15 residues. V shed 2 bases and J shed 4 bases, with 14 bases lying between them. The CDR3 coding sequence is TGTGCCAGCAGTTACGACCCGGAAGCGCGCTATGGCTACACCTTC. Its protein product is CASSYDPEARYGYTF.

The chain carries TRBV5-1 and TRBJ2-1; maybe TRBD1 (5 bases). CDR1 is SGHRS, CDR2 YFSETQ, per germline. V was shortened by 4 bases and J by 5 bases, with 10 bases between the two germline ends. The CDR3 length is 13 residues. CDR3 sequence (DNA): TGCGCCAGCAGCGCCCAGGGCAACAATGAGCAGTTCTTC. This sequence encodes CASSAQGNNEQFF.

The V call is TRBV12-3 or TRBV12-4, the J call TRBJ2-1, with 13 bases aligning to TRBD2. Trimming at V came to 5 bases and at J to 3 bases, leaving 7 bases not matched to a gene. The CDR3 has 17 amino acids. CDR3 sequence: CASSTRLAGGHYNEQFF. CDR3 in DNA: TGTGCCAGCAGTACAAGACTAGCGGGGGGTCACTACAATGAGCAGTTCTTC.

The chain joins TRBV10-3 to TRBJ2-1; unclear D gene. The V end was cut by 6 bases, the J end by 5 bases, with 8 bases between. The germline V gene has CDR1 ENHRY and CDR2 SYGVKD. This CDR3 contains 12 residues. The chain's CDR3 is CAISVMHNEQFF. The DNA of the CDR3 is TGTGCCATCAGCGTAATGCACAATGAGCAGTTCTTC.

The chain links TRBV7-8 to TRBJ2-1, with 11 positions matching TRBD2. The CDR3 is 15 residues long. Trimming removed 2 bases from V and 6 bases from J; junction bases left unmatched: 3. CDR1 is SGHVS and CDR2 is FQNEAQ in the germline V gene. CDR3 DNA sequence: TGTGCCAGCAGCTTACTAGCGGGGGGCGCCAATGAGCAGTTCTTC. Amino acid sequence: CASSLLAGGANEQFF.

The J gene is TRBJ1-1, the V gene TRBV11-2; the D is unclear. The CDR3 contains 16 residues. Germline V gene lookup returns CDR1 SGHAT and CDR2 FQNNGV. The V and J ends lost 4 bases and 1 base respectively, with 16 bases between them. The CDR3: CASSSVQTGWNTEAFF. The DNA of the CDR3 is TGTGCCAGCAGCTCAGTCCAGACTGGATGGAACACTGAAGCTTTCTTT.

This clonotype was counted between two and nine times. In DNA, the CDR3 is TGTGCCAGCAGCCCTCTTGGCGGGGGCTACTCCTACAATGAGCAGTTCTTC. Residues: CASSPLGGGYSYNEQFF. The chain carries TRBV11-2 and TRBJ2-1; a weak D match, TRBD2 (7 bases). The CDR3 loop spans 17 amino acids. CDR1 is SGHAT and CDR2 is FQNNGV in the germline V gene. The V end was cut by 5 bases, the J end by 0 bases, with 17 bases between.

The rearrangement uses TRBV18 and TRBJ2-7; D possibly matches TRBD1 or TRBD2 (5 bases each). CDR1 KGHSH and CDR2 LQKENI come from the germline V gene. CDR3 length equals 13 residues. Trimming cost V 6 bases and J 3 bases, with 12 bases left between them. The CDR3, as DNA: TGTGCCAGCTCCCCGGGACCGGACTACGAGCAGTACGTC. It specifies CASSPGPDYEQYV.

This clonotype was seen many times. The chain has TRBV2 and TRBJ2-3; no firm D call. The germline V and J ends were trimmed by 6 bases and 1 base, with 8 bases remaining between them. This CDR3 has 13 residues. From germline, CDR1 is SNHLY and CDR2 FYNNEI. The CDR3 is CASRLARTDTQYF. The CDR3 region has the DNA TGTGCCAGCAGGCTGGCGCGCACAGATACGCAGTATTTT. The entire variable domain, with the rest obtained from reference TRBV2 and TRBJ2-3, is as follows: EPEVTQTPSHQVTQMGQEVILRCVPISNHLYFYWYRQILGQKVEFLVSFYNNEISEKSEIFDDQFSVERPDGSNFTLKIRSTKLEDSAMYFCASRLARTDTQYFGPGTRLTVL.

This clonotype has just a few counts. The chain links TRBV11-2 to TRBJ2-1; D is perhaps TRBD2 (5 bases). The CDR3 consists of 15 residues. Germline V CDR1 and CDR2: SGHAT, FQNNGV. Trimming shortened V by 1 base and J by 3 bases, and 10 bases separated the two germline ends. The CDR3 loop reads CASSLGRAIYNEQFF. CDR3 coding DNA: TGTGCCAGCAGCTTAGGGCGGGCGATCTACAATGAGCAGTTCTTC.

This chain joins TRBV7-2 and TRBJ2-3, with D uncertain. The length of the CDR3 is 12 residues. The germline CDR1 and CDR2 sequences are SGHTA and FQGNSA. Trimming took 2 bases from V and 7 from J, leaving 7 bases between them. The CDR3 sequence is CASSLNRYTQYF. CDR3 nucleotides: TGTGCCAGCAGCTTAAACAGATATACGCAGTATTTT.

The chain uses TRBV19 and TRBJ2-5; D remains ambiguous. The V gene's germline CDR1 is LNHDA and CDR2 SQIVND (reference sequence). The V end was cut by 5 bases, the J end by 4 bases, with 14 bases between. CDR3 length: 14 amino acids. The CDR3 here is CASSPQSAGETQYF. CDR3 coding DNA: TGTGCCAGTAGTCCTCAAAGCGCCGGAGAGACCCAGTACTTC.

The chain links TRBV7-8 to TRBJ2-2; D unresolved. Looked up from germline, CDR1 is SGHVS and CDR2 is FQNEAQ. The CDR3 totals 14 residues. Deletions cut 7 bases from V and 5 bases from J, with 14 bases between. CDR3 bases: TGTGCCAGCATCGAGCTGTTGCCTACCGGGGAGCTGTTTTTT. Amino acid sequence: CASIELLPTGELFF.

This clonotype has just a few counts. The rearrangement links TRBV4-2 to TRBJ2-1, with 8 bases that match TRBD2. Germline CDR1 LGHNA, CDR2 YNFKEQ. V lost 0 bases to trimming and J lost 7 bases; unmatched junction nucleotides: 14. The CDR3 has 18 residues. CDR3 bases: TGTGCCAGCAGCCAAGATCGAACCGGAGCGGGGGCCCTTAATGAGCAGTTCTTC. Protein: CASSQDRTGAGALNEQFF.

This clonotype was recorded at least ten times. The V call is TRBV7-2, the J call TRBJ1-6; D unclear. The CDR3 loop spans 15 amino acids. V dropped 5 bases and J dropped 7 bases, with 15 bases sitting between them. CDR1 SGHTA and CDR2 FQGNSA come from the germline V gene. The CDR3 coding sequence is TGTGCCAGCAGCGTAGGTTGGGGTACCAATTCACCCCTCCACTTT. It yields the protein CASSVGWGTNSPLHF.

This clonotype was picked up a small number of times. V gene TRBV7-9 combines with J gene TRBJ2-5, with a tentative D call TRBD1 (5 bases). Looked up from germline, CDR1 is SEHNR and CDR2 is FQNEAQ (reference sequence). The CDR3 is 16 residues long. V dropped 5 bases and J dropped 5 bases, with 21 bases sitting between them. Here the CDR3 DNA reads TGTGCCAGCAGCGTTGGACACTCTCTCGTTGGTGAGACCCAGTACTTC. It codes for CASSVGHSLVGETQYF.

The CDR3 coding sequence is TGCGCCAGCAGCGCTGACTTATCCGGGAAACAAGAGACCCAGTACTTC. It specifies CASSADLSGKQETQYF. J is TRBJ2-5 and V is TRBV5-1; TRBD2 might be the D (5 bases). CDR3 length equals 16 residues. Germline CDR1 is SGHRS and CDR2 is YFSETQ. V lost 4 bases and J lost 2, with 18 bases in between. The full variable domain, rest sourced from reference TRBV5-1 and TRBJ2-5, is KAGVTQTPRYLIKTRGQQVTLSCSPISGHRSVSWYQQTPGQGLQFLFEYFSETQRNKGNFPGRFSGRQFSNSRSEMNVSTLELGDSALYLCASSADLSGKQETQYFGPGTRLLVL.

This clonotype appeared many times. V gene TRBV4-2 combines with J gene TRBJ1-5; no reliable D call. The V gene lost 4 bases and the J gene lost 1 base, with 14 bases spanning the gap. The CDR3 length is 16 residues. Germline V gene data show CDR1 as LGHNA and CDR2 as YNFKEQ. The CDR3 sequence: CASSPTRWRSNQPQHF. In DNA form, the CDR3 reads TGTGCCAGCAGCCCTACCCGTTGGCGGAGCAATCAGCCCCAGCATTTT.

This clonotype occurred a few times. The chain recombines TRBV2 with TRBJ1-1, with 7 positions matching TRBD1. Unmatched junction bases numbered 9, after V lost 8 bases and J lost 3 bases. This CDR3 spans 14 amino acids. From germline, CDR1 is SNHLY and CDR2 FYNNEI. CDR3 in DNA: TGTGCCAGCGGGCTTTCAGACAGGGACACTGAAGCTTTCTTT. It codes for CASGLSDRDTEAFF.

Ten or more counts support this clonotype. This sequence joins TRBV19 and TRBJ1-5; 7 bases agree with TRBD1. Germline CDR1 reads LNHDA; CDR2 reads SQIVND (reference sequence). J was trimmed by 3 bases and V by 6 bases; bases with no gene match: 8. The CDR3 contains 15 residues. CDR3 loop: CASSIRDSHNQPQHF. CDR3 coding DNA: TGTGCCAGTAGCATCCGGGACAGCCACAATCAGCCCCAGCATTTT.

The chain's CDR3 is CATSDQDTQYF. The CDR3, as DNA: TGTGCCACCAGTGACCAAGATACGCAGTATTTT. The gene calls are TRBV24-1 and TRBJ2-3; D is unclear. V shed 4 bases and J shed 5 bases, with 3 bases lying between them. There are 11 residues in the CDR3. Germline V CDR1 and CDR2: KGHDR, SFDVKD.

This clonotype has only a few counts. The chain employs TRBV4-1 and TRBJ1-3; TRBD1 matches at 8 bases. Germline V gene lookup returns CDR1 MGHRA and CDR2 YSYEKL. V lost 3 bases and J lost 6; bases outside the gene matches: 13. The CDR3 length is 17 residues. The CDR3 loop reads CASSQDDRGLSENTIYF. The CDR3 region has the DNA TGCGCCAGCAGCCAGGACGACAGGGGCTTGAGTGAAAACACCATATATTTT.

This clonotype was observed many times. The rearrangement links TRBV14 to TRBJ2-6; D may be TRBD1 (6 bases). Deletions cut 0 bases from V and 4 bases from J, with 10 bases between. CDR3 length equals 16 residues. Germline V gives CDR1 SGHDN, CDR2 FVKESK. The CDR3 is CASSQDLGAGANVLTF. CDR3 coding DNA: TGTGCCAGCAGCCAAGATTTGGGGGCAGGGGCCAACGTCCTGACTTTC. Full variable domain (outside the CDR3, taken from reference TRBV14 and TRBJ2-6): EAGVTQFPSHSVIEKGQTVTLRCDPISGHDNLYWYRRVMGKEIKFLLHFVKESKQDESGMPNNRFLAERTGGTYSTLKVQPAELEDSGVYFCASSQDLGAGANVLTFGAGSRLTVL.

This clonotype was counted only a few times. The V and J genes are TRBV21-1 and TRBJ2-2; the table's D gene call, TRBD1, was not cross checked with the DNA. TRBV21-1 is designated a pseudogene. This CDR3 spans 16 amino acids. This chain's CDR3 is CASSTGQGRDTGELFF. The CDR3 DNA is TGTGCCAGCAGCACGGGACAGGGGCGCGACACCGGGGAGCTGTTTTTT.

This chain uses TRBV6-2 or TRBV6-3 with TRBJ1-1, with D perhaps TRBD1 (5 bases). Trimming stripped 6 bases from V and 2 bases from J, with 16 bases between. Germline values: CDR1 MNHEY, CDR2 SVGEGT. The CDR3 length is 15 residues. Here the CDR3 DNA reads TGTGCCAGCAGCAGATGGGACGCGTTAAACACTGAAGCTTTCTTT. Its translation: CASSRWDALNTEAFF.

This clonotype was seen a few times. The chain is built from TRBV6-6 and TRBJ1-2; unclear D gene. From germline, CDR1 is MNHNY and CDR2 SVGAGI (reference sequence). V was cut by 2 bases and J by 0 bases, with 10 bases left in between. The CDR3 is made up of 15 amino acids. CDR3 in amino acids: CASSYNAGANYGYTF. The CDR3 nucleotides are TGTGCCAGCAGTTACAACGCCGGCGCTAACTATGGCTACACCTTC.

The chain recombines TRBV6-1 with TRBJ1-2; 9 bases agree with TRBD1. The V and J ends lost 6 bases and 5 bases, in that order; junction bases with no gene match: 7. Germline V gives CDR1 MNHNS, CDR2 SASEGT. The CDR3 runs to 14 residues. Here the CDR3 reads CASRSRTGAYGYTF. The CDR3 DNA reads TGTGCCAGCAGGTCGAGGACAGGGGCATATGGCTACACCTTC.

At least ten counts were recorded for this clonotype. This sequence joins TRBV10-3 and TRBJ2-3, with 7 bases lining up with TRBD2. Germline CDR1 is ENHRY and CDR2 is SYGVKD. J lost 2 bases, V lost 6 bases, and 11 bases had no gene match. The CDR3 runs 16 residues. The CDR3 is CAIRGMGGGVTDTQYF. In DNA, the CDR3 is TGTGCCATCAGGGGGATGGGCGGGGGAGTCACAGATACGCAGTATTTT.

The sample holds a few counts of this clonotype. The J gene is TRBJ1-4, the V gene TRBV24-1; D is unresolved. V lost 4 bases and J lost 7, with 15 bases in between. The germline CDR1 and CDR2 sequences are KGHDR and SFDVKD. This CDR3 is 15 amino acids long. For the CDR3, the DNA is TGTGCCACCAGTGACCCCCGGCTGCGGGGTGAAAAACTGTTTTTT. The encoded protein is CATSDPRLRGEKLFF.